This T cell receptor beta chain comes out of a study of neurological immune-mediated disorders. From the 5' RACE reads, TCRdb called clonotypes with MiXCR, one entry per CDR3 protein. This table has roughly 55,000 distinct CDR3 sequences, about 15% appearing once. This CDR3 has 16 amino acids. V shed 1 base and J 5 bases; nucleotides not matched to a gene: 8. CDR1 SGHTA and CDR2 FQGNSA come from the germline V gene. This clonotype was seen at least ten times. It was from 2 million PBMCs stored at -80 C that the unsorted libraries were obtained. The rearrangement uses TRBV7-2 and TRBJ2-5; 9 bases agree with TRBD2. Specimen: PBMCs. This receptor was obtained from a man in his sixties in good health. CDR3 coding DNA: TGTGCCAGCAGCTTAGACCGTCGCGGGAGGGGGGAGACCCAGTACTTC. Its translation is CASSLDRRGRGETQYF.